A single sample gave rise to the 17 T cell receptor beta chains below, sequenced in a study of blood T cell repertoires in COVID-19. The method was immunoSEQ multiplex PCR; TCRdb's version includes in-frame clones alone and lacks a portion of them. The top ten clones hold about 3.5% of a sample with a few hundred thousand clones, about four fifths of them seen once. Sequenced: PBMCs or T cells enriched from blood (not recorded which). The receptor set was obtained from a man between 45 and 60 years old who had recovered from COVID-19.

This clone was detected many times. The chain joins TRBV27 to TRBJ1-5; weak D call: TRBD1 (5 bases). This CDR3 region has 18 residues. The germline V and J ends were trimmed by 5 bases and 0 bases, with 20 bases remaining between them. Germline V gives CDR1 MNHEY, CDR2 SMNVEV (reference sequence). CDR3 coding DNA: TGTGCCAGCAGTCCCGGTTTGGGACTAGGGCGTAGCAATCAGCCCCAGCATTTT. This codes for CASSPGLGLGRSNQPQHF.

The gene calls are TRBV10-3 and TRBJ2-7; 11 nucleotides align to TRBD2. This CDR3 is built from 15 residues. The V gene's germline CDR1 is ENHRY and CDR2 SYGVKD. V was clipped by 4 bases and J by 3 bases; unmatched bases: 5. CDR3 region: CAISGGTSGDYEQYF. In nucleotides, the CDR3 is TGTGCCATCAGTGGGGGGACTAGCGGTGACTACGAGCAGTACTTC.

Written as DNA, the CDR3 is TGCGCCAGCAGCCAAGATGTGGGCTGGGGGGGCTATGGCTACACCTTC. Translating it yields CASSQDVGWGGYGYTF. The chain recombines TRBV4-1 with TRBJ1-2; perhaps TRBD1 as D (5 bases). This CDR3 contains 16 residues. Trimming left V 0 bases short and J 4 bases short, with 15 bases between. Germline V gene sequence: CDR1 MGHRA, CDR2 YSYEKL.

Here the CDR3 DNA reads TGTGCCAGCAGTTACTCGTACCGGGTTGGCACCGGGGAGCTGTTTTTT. It encodes CASSYSYRVGTGELFF. This chain uses TRBV6-5 with TRBJ2-2; D uncertain. CDR3 length: 16 residues. Germline V gene lookup returns CDR1 MNHEY and CDR2 SVGAGI. Trimming took 0 bases from V and 4 from J, leaving 12 bases between them.

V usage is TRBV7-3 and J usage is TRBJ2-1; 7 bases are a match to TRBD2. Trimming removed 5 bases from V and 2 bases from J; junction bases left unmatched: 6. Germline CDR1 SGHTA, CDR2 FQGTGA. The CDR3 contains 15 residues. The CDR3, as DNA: TGTGCCAGCAGCCCCTCGGGGGGAACCTACAATGAGCAGTTCTTC. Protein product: CASSPSGGTYNEQFF.

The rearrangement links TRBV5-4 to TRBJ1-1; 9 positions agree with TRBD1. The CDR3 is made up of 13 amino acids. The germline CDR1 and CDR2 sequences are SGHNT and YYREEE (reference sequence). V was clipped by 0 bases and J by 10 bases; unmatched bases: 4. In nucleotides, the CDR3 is TGTGCCAGCAGCTTGGACTCGACAGGGGGAGCTTTCTTT. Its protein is CASSLDSTGGAFF.

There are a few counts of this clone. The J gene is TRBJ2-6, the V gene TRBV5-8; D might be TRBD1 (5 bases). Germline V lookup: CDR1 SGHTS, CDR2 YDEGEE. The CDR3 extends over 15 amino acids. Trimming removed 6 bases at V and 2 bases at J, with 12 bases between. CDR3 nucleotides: TGTGCCAGCACTCCTTGGGGCGCTGGGGCCAACGTCCTGACTTTC. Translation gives CASTPWGAGANVLTF.

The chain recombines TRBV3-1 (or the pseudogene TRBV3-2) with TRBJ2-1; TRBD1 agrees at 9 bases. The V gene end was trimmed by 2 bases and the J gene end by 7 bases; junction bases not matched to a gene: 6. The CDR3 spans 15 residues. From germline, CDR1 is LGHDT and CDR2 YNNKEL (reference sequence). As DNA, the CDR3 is TGTGCCAGCAGCCAAACAGGGGGCGGATTGAATGAGCAGTTCTTC. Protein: CASSQTGGGLNEQFF.

CDR3 bases: TGCGCCAGCAGTGAAAGGACAGGGGTTCAGCGGGAGTCCCACAATGAGCAGTTCTTC. It translates to CASSERTGVQRESHNEQFF. This chain links TRBV23-1 with TRBJ2-1, with a weak D call TRBD1 (9 bases). TRBV23-1 is identified as an open reading frame with a role that is uncertain. This CDR3 has 19 residues. V shed 5 bases and J shed 5 bases, with 28 bases lying between them.

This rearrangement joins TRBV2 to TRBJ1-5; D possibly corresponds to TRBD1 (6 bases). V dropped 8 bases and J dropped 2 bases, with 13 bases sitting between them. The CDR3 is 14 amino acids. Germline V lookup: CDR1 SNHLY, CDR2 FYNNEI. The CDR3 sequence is CASVSPGGNQPQHF. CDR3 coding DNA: TGTGCCAGCGTTTCCCCAGGGGGCAATCAGCCCCAGCATTTT.

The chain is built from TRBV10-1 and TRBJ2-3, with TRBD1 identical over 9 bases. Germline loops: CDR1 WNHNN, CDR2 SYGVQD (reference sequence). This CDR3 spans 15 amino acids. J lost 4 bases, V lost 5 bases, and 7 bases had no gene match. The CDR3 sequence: CASSPGQGNSDTQYF. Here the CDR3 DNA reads TGCGCCAGCAGTCCGGGACAGGGTAATTCAGATACGCAGTATTTT.

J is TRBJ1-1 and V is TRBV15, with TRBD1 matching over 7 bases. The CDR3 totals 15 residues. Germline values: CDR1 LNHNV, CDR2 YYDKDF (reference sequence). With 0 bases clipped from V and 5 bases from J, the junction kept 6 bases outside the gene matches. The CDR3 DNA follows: TGTGCCACCAGCAGAGATGGACAGGATGGGACTGAAGCTTTCTTT. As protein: CATSRDGQDGTEAFF.

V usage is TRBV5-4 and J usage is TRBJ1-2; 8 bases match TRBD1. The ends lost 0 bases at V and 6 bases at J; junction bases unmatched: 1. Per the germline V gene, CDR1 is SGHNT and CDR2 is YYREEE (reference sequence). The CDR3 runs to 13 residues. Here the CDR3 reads CASSLVTGDGYTF. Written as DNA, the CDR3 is TGTGCCAGCAGCTTGGTGACAGGGGATGGCTACACCTTC.

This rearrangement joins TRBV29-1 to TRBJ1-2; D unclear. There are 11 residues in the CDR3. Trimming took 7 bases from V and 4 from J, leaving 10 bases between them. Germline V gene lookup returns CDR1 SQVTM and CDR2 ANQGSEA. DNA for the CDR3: TGCAGCGCTTTGGAGGGCTATGGCTACACCTTC. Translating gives CSALEGYGYTF.

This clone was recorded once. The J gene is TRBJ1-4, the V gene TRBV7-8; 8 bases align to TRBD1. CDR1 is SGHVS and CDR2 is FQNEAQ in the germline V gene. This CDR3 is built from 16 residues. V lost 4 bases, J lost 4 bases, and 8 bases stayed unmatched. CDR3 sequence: CASSSPRTGNNEKLFF. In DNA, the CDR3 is TGTGCCAGCAGCTCACCACGGACAGGGAATAATGAAAAACTGTTTTTT.

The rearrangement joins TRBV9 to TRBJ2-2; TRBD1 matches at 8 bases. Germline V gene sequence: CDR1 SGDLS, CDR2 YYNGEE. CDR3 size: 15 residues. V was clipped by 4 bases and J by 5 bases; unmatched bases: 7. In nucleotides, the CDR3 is TGTGCCAGCAGCCTAAGGACAGGGAGAACCGGGGAGCTGTTTTTT. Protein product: CASSLRTGRTGELFF.

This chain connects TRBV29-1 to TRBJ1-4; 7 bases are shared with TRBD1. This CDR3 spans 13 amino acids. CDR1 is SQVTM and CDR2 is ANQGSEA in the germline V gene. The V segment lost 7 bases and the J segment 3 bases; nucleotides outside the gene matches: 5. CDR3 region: CSAWDSPNEKLFF. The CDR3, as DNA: TGCAGCGCCTGGGACAGCCCTAATGAAAAACTGTTTTTT.